The sequence of this T cell receptor beta chain was determined in a study of cytomegalovirus exposure and HLA in healthy donors. Primers for the PCR totalled 60 Vbeta and 13 Jbeta. The repertoire was sequenced with immunoSEQ multiplex PCR; TCRdb's copy has only in-frame clones and lacks some. There are fewer than 55,000 clones in the sample; roughly 72% occur only once, and around a fifth lies in the top ten. Though probably carrying unrecorded immune exposures, donors were nominally healthy at sampling. Germline V gene sequence: CDR1 SQVTM, CDR2 ANQGSEA. This CDR3 region has 15 residues. Trimming took 0 bases from V and 1 from J, leaving 10 bases between them. Notes on the study in general: Cytomegalovirus association was assigned to about 150 TCR beta chains.

This clone occurred a few times. Its antigen is still unknown. The J gene is TRBJ2-4, the V gene TRBV29-1, with D possibly TRBD1 on 6 matching bases. This clonotype was obtained from a woman aged 50 to 65 in good health and CMV-seropositive. Sequencing input: PBMCs. The CDR3 nucleotides read TGCAGCGTTGAAGATCAACAGGGCGCCAAAAACATTCAGTACTTC. It translates to CSVEDQQGAKNIQYF.